This entry features one T cell receptor (beta chain) sequence. Profiled with immunoSEQ multiplex PCR; TCRdb holds only in-frame clones, not every one. This sample yields 550,000 to 850,000 clones, of which 72% are seen a single time; under 2% belongs to the top ten. The data were taken from a study of shared clonotypes between healthy human individuals. CDR3 length: 13 amino acids. Germline-derived CDR1 and CDR2 are SGHNT and YENEEA. The rearrangement joins TRBV11-3 to TRBJ2-5, with no clear D. The J call is in doubt because the DNA end fits TRBJ2-7 better. The source is a woman in her twenties or thirties in good health. The material sequenced was memory CD4+ T cells sorted from blood. Subset of the sample: CD45RA-negative fraction. CDR3: CASSPGPSYEQYF. The CDR3 DNA reads TGTGCCAGCAGCCCCGGACCTAGCTACGAGCAGTACTTC.